These 23 T cell receptor beta chains were sequenced from one sample in a study of Ad26.COV2.S vaccination and SARS-CoV-2 variants. As to treatment: roughly 20 received Ad26.COV2.S at low or high dose, single or two shots; about 5 received placebo; per-sample allocation not given. Material that was analyzed had been drawn on day 63 after the first vaccine or placebo injection. Produced via immunoSEQ multiplex PCR; TCRdb's table is partial and in-frame only. The table lists around 350,000 clones, about 88% of them singletons. The starting material was peripheral blood, obtained in a trial of Ad26.COV2.S vaccine versus placebo. The receptor source for this set is a person aged 18 to 65 who received the Ad26.COV2.S COVID-19 vaccine or a placebo.

This chain links TRBV5-4 with TRBJ2-7; D not certain. The CDR3 spans 15 residues. With 3 bases removed from V and 5 bases from J, the gap between germline ends came to 18 bases. Germline CDR1 and CDR2: SGHNT and YYREEE (reference sequence). The CDR3 nucleotides are TGTGCCAGCAGCTCGAAGAGAATGGGGATCCACGAGCAGTACTTC. Its translation: CASSSKRMGIHEQYF.

The rearrangement uses TRBV6-6 and TRBJ2-1; tentatively, D is TRBD1 or TRBD2 (6 bases each). CDR1 is MNHNY, CDR2 SVGAGI, per germline (reference sequence). The CDR3 is 13 amino acids. Trimming took off 8 bases at V and 6 bases at J, with 14 bases between the two ends. The DNA of the CDR3 is TGTGCCAGCGTGGGGGCCGGGGGCAATGAGCAGTTCTTC. Its translation is CASVGAGGNEQFF.

This clone showed up just once. The V gene is TRBV28, the J gene TRBJ1-2; tentative D call: TRBD1 (5 bases). CDR3 length: 13 amino acids. The germline V and J ends were trimmed by 4 bases and 1 base, with 7 bases remaining between them. The germline CDR1 and CDR2 sequences are MDHEN and SYDVKM. The CDR3 nucleotides are TGTGCCAGCAGTTATGACAGTAACTATGGCTACACCTTC. This encodes CASSYDSNYGYTF.

The chain links TRBV19 to TRBJ2-1; 9 bases fit TRBD1. The ends lost 4 bases at V and 6 bases at J; junction bases unmatched: 19. The CDR3 consists of 19 residues. Germline V gene sequence: CDR1 LNHDA, CDR2 SQIVND (reference sequence). The CDR3 DNA follows: TGTGCCAGTAGTAGATTGACAGGGGGAGGATCCCCCTTGTTCAATGAGCAGTTCTTC. This translates into CASSRLTGGGSPLFNEQFF.

To note about this clone: Other DNA sequences in this specimen translate into the identical CDR3. The rearrangement joins TRBV10-3 to TRBJ1-1; D is ambiguous. CDR3 length: 13 amino acids. CDR1 and CDR2 (germline): ENHRY, SYGVKD. Trimming removed 6 bases from V and 1 base from J, with 9 bases in between. The CDR3 DNA is TGTGCCATCAGGTCCGGCGGGAACACTGAAGCTTTCTTT. Amino acids: CAIRSGGNTEAFF.

This clone was recorded a few times. The chain couples TRBV27 to TRBJ2-5; D gene ambiguous. The CDR3 spans 14 residues. The germline CDR1 and CDR2 sequences are MNHEY and SMNVEV (reference sequence). The V and J ends lost 3 bases and 4 bases respectively, with 12 bases between them. CDR3: CASSFMANRETQYF. In DNA form, the CDR3 reads TGTGCCAGCAGTTTCATGGCGAACCGAGAGACCCAGTACTTC.

This clone was found once. The same CDR3 arises from other DNA sequences in this sample as well. The genes are TRBV10-3 and TRBJ2-5; 14 bases align to TRBD2. The trim removed 2 bases at V and 2 bases at J, leaving 1 base unmatched. The CDR3 length is 16 residues. The germline gives CDR1 ENHRY, CDR2 SYGVKD. The CDR3 DNA reads TGTGCCATCAGTGAGGGACTAGCGGGGGGTCAAGAGACCCAGTACTTC. It is translated as CAISEGLAGGQETQYF.

Here the CDR3 reads CASSLDGYSDYGYTF. The CDR3 DNA reads as TGCGCCAGCAGTCTAGACGGATACTCTGACTATGGCTACACCTTC. This chain links TRBV4-3 with TRBJ1-2; D remains unclear. Germline V CDR1 and CDR2: LGHNA, YSLEER. The CDR3 spans 15 residues. V was pared by 6 bases and J by 3 bases, with 17 bases between.

The chain recombines TRBV2 with TRBJ2-5, with a possible D match to TRBD1 (5 bases). In germline, CDR1 is SNHLY, CDR2 FYNNEI. The CDR3 sequence is 13 residues long. Trimming pared 3 bases from V and 1 base from J, leaving 6 bases between. CDR3 amino acids: CASSETVQETQYF. Written as DNA, the CDR3 is TGTGCCAGCAGTGAGACAGTCCAAGAGACCCAGTACTTC.

The J gene is TRBJ2-7, the V gene TRBV10-1; 9 bases are a match to TRBD1. The V gene's germline CDR1 is WNHNN and CDR2 SYGVQD (reference sequence). There are 16 residues in the CDR3. V gave up 0 bases and J gave up 7 bases; unmatched junction bases: 10. CDR3 DNA: TGCGCCAGCAGTGAGTCAATTGGACAGGGGTCTCGAGAGCAGTACTTC. Protein product: CASSESIGQGSREQYF.

The rearrangement joins TRBV3-1 (or the pseudogene TRBV3-2) to TRBJ2-5; no clear D. The V gene's germline CDR1 is LGHDT and CDR2 YNNKEL (reference sequence). CDR3 length: 13 amino acids. The germline V and J ends were trimmed by 1 base and 0 bases, with 3 bases remaining between them. CDR3 sequence (DNA): TGTGCCAGCAGCCAAGGGCACCAAGAGACCCAGTACTTC. Its protein product is CASSQGHQETQYF.

J is TRBJ2-7 and V is TRBV30; D unresolved. The length of the CDR3 is 17 residues. V lost 0 bases and J lost 0, with 18 bases in between. The germline gives CDR1 GTSNPN, CDR2 SVGIG (reference sequence). The CDR3 bases are TGTGCCTGGAGTGTAAAAGGATGGCCGGTGAACTCCTACGAGCAGTACTTC. It translates to CAWSVKGWPVNSYEQYF.

The V gene is TRBV7-8, the J gene TRBJ2-2, with 8 bases lining up with TRBD1. Germline V gives CDR1 SGHVS, CDR2 FQNEAQ. After removal of 5 bases from V and 1 base from J, the junction contained 3 bases not matched to a gene. The CDR3 is 15 residues long. The CDR3 DNA is TGTGCCAGCAGCCGAGGACAGGGGAACACCGGGGAGCTGTTTTTT. Protein product: CASSRGQGNTGELFF. Using reference TRBV7-8 and TRBJ2-2 for the parts outside the CDR3, the full variable domain is GAGVSQSPRYKVAKRGQDVALRCDPISGHVSLFWYQQALGQGPEFLTYFQNEAQLDKSGLPSDRFFAERPEGSVSTLKIQRTQQEDSAVYLCASSRGQGNTGELFFGEGSRLTVL.

CDR3 region: CASSPLAGEYNEQFF. In nucleotides, the CDR3 is TGTGCCAGCAGCCCACTAGCGGGAGAGTACAATGAGCAGTTCTTC. The chain has TRBV28 and TRBJ2-1, with 11 bases that match TRBD2. V lost 6 bases, J lost 4 bases, and 5 bases stayed unmatched. CDR3 length equals 15 residues. From germline, CDR1 is MDHEN and CDR2 SYDVKM.

The V gene is TRBV19, the J gene TRBJ1-2; D unclear. V lost 1 base and J 0 bases, leaving 6 bases between the germline ends. The germline V gene encodes CDR1 LNHDA and CDR2 SQIVND (reference sequence). The CDR3 sequence is 14 residues long. CDR3 DNA: TGTGCCAGTAGTATAGCAGGTCCTAACTATGGCTACACCTTC. Amino acid sequence: CASSIAGPNYGYTF.

This chain connects TRBV7-2 to TRBJ2-3, with 9 bases fitting TRBD2. The V gene end was trimmed by 3 bases and the J gene end by 4 bases; junction bases not matched to a gene: 11. The CDR3 runs 17 residues. Germline V gives CDR1 SGHTA, CDR2 FQGNSA. This CDR3 reads CASSFRMAGGLSDTQYF. DNA for the CDR3: TGTGCCAGCAGCTTTAGGATGGCGGGGGGGCTATCAGATACGCAGTATTTT.

The J gene is TRBJ2-5, the V gene TRBV5-4; D may match TRBD1 or TRBD2 (5 bases each). CDR1 and CDR2 from the germline V gene are SGHNT and YYREEE (reference sequence). CDR3 length: 15 residues. Trimming shortened V by 0 bases and J by 5 bases, and 14 bases separated the two germline ends. The CDR3 DNA sequence: TGTGCCAGCAGCTTGGTTGCCGGGGCTATTGAGACCCAGTACTTC. Protein sequence: CASSLVAGAIETQYF.

The count of this clone is one. The genes are TRBV7-6 and TRBJ2-7; weak D call: TRBD1 (5 bases). Germline lookup yields CDR1 SGHVS and CDR2 FNYEAQ. Trimming took off 1 base at V and 3 bases at J, with 10 bases between the two ends. CDR3 size: 14 residues. The CDR3 DNA reads TGTGCCAGCAGCTTAGGTCAGCAGGGCTACGAGCAGTACTTC. Translated, it gives CASSLGQQGYEQYF.

The J gene is TRBJ1-1, the V gene TRBV10-2; TRBD1 might be the D (5 bases). The CDR3 contains 12 residues. Germline V gene sequence: CDR1 WSHSY, CDR2 SAAADI. V lost 6 bases, J lost 4 bases, and 9 bases lay in between. CDR3 DNA: TGCGCCAGCAGCACGGGGGGCACTGAAGCTTTCTTT. Protein product: CASSTGGTEAFF.

The chain employs TRBV5-4 and TRBJ2-5; D is ambiguous. The CDR3 has 14 residues. Germline loops: CDR1 SGHNT, CDR2 YYREEE (reference sequence). V was cut by 1 base and J by 5 bases, with 12 bases left in between. The CDR3 here is CASSLIGSRETQYF. Here the CDR3 DNA reads TGTGCCAGCAGCTTGATTGGTAGCCGGGAGACCCAGTACTTC.

This clone has just a few counts. The chain combines TRBV27 with TRBJ1-1, with D possibly TRBD1 on 6 matching bases. Trimming took off 0 bases at V and 2 bases at J, with 16 bases between the two ends. Germline CDR1 and CDR2: MNHEY and SMNVEV (reference sequence). This CDR3 region has 17 residues. CDR3 sequence reads: CASSLSWAGAGNTEAFF. The CDR3, as DNA: TGTGCCAGCAGTTTATCGTGGGCAGGGGCAGGTAACACTGAAGCTTTCTTT.

The chain uses TRBV5-4 and TRBJ2-2, with TRBD2 identical over 13 bases. CDR3 size: 16 residues. The V gene end was trimmed by 4 bases and the J gene end by 7 bases; junction bases not matched to a gene: 7. CDR1 is SGHNT, CDR2 YYREEE, per germline (reference sequence). This CDR3 reads CASSPGLAGADGELFF. In nucleotides, the CDR3 is TGTGCCAGCAGCCCAGGACTAGCGGGGGCGGACGGGGAGCTGTTTTTT.

The chain joins TRBV19 to TRBJ2-3; tentative D call: TRBD2 (5 bases). Looked up from germline, CDR1 is LNHDA and CDR2 is SQIVND (reference sequence). Trimming pared 4 bases from V and 1 base from J, leaving 21 bases between. This CDR3 has 18 amino acids. The DNA of the CDR3 is TGTGCCAGTAGTAAAGCCCCCTACCGGGGAGAGGGCACAGATACGCAGTATTTT. Its translation: CASSKAPYRGEGTDTQYF.